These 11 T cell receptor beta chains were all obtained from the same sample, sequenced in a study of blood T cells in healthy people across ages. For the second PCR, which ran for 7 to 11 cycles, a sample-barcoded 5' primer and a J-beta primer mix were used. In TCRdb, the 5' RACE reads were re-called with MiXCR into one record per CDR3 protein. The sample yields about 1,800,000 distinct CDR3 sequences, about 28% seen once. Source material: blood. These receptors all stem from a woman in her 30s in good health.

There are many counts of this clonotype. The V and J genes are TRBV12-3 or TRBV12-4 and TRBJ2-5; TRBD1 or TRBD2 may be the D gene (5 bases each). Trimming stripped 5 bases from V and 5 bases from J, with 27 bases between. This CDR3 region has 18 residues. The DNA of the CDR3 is TGTGCCAGCAGTCCCGGGGATTTAGGGGCTGGGGCAAAGGAGACCCAGTACTTC. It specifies CASSPGDLGAGAKETQYF.

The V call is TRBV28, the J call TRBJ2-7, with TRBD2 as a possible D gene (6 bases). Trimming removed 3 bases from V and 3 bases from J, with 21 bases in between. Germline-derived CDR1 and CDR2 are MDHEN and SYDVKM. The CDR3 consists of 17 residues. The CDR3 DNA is TGTGCCAGCAGTTTTGCCCGGGGGACCAGGGACTTCTACGAGCAGTACTTC. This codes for CASSFARGTRDFYEQYF.

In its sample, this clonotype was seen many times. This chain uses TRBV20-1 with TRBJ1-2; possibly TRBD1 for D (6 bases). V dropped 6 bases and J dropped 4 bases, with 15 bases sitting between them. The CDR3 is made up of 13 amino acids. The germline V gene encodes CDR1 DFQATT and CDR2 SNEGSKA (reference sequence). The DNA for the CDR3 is TGCAGTGCCCTCTACATGGGGGCCTATGGCTACACCTTC. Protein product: CSALYMGAYGYTF.

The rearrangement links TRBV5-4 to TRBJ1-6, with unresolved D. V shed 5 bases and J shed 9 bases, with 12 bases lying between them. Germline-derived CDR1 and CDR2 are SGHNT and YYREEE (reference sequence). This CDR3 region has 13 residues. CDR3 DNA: TGTGCCAGCAGTCCCGAGCGGGGTTCACCCCTCCACTTT. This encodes CASSPERGSPLHF.

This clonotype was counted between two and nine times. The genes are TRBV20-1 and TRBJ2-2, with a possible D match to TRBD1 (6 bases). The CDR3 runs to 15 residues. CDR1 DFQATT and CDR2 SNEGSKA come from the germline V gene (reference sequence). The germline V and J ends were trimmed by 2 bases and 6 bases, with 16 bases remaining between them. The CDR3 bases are TGCAGTGCTAGACGCGCAGGGGAAGGCGCCGGGGAGCTGTTTTTT. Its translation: CSARRAGEGAGELFF.

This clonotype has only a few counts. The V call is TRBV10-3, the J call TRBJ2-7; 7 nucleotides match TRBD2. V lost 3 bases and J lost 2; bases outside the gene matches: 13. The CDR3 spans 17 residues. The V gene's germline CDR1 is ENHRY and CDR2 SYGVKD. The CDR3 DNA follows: TGTGCCATCAGTGATTCACAAAACCGGGGGGTCGCCTACGAGCAGTACTTC. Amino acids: CAISDSQNRGVAYEQYF.

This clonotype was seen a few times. The chain's CDR3 is CSAREGRESFGDTQYF. The DNA for the CDR3 is TGCAGTGCTAGAGAAGGGCGGGAGAGTTTCGGAGATACGCAGTATTTT. This chain uses TRBV20-1 with TRBJ2-3; 7 bases are a match to TRBD2. Germline CDR1 is DFQATT and CDR2 is SNEGSKA (reference sequence). This CDR3 comprises 16 residues. The junction had 11 bases not matched to a gene; V was cut back by 0 bases and J by 5 bases.

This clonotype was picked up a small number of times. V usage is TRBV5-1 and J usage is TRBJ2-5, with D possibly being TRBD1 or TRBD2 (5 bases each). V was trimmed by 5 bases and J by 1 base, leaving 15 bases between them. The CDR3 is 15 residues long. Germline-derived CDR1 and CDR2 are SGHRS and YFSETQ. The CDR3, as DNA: TGCGCCAGCAGGAGTCAAGGGACCGTCCAAGAGACCCAGTACTTC. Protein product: CASRSQGTVQETQYF.

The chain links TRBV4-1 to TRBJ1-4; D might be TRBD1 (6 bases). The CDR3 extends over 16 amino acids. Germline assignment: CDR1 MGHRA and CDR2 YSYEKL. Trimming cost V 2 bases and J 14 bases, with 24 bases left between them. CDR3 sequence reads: CASSQPLGGPQRKLFF. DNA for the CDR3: TGCGCCAGCAGCCAACCCCTGGGGGGCCCCCAGAGGAAGCTGTTTTTT.

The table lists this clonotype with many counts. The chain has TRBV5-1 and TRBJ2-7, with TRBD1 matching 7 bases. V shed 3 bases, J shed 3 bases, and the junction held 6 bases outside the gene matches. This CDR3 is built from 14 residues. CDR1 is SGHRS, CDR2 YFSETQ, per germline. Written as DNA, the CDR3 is TGCGCCAGCAGCTCATCAGGGGGTCTCTACGAGCAGTACTTC. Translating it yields CASSSSGGLYEQYF. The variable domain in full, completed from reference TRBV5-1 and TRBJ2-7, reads KAGVTQTPRYLIKTRGQQVTLSCSPISGHRSVSWYQQTPGQGLQFLFEYFSETQRNKGNFPGRFSGRQFSNSRSEMNVSTLELGDSALYLCASSSSGGLYEQYFGPGTRLTVT.

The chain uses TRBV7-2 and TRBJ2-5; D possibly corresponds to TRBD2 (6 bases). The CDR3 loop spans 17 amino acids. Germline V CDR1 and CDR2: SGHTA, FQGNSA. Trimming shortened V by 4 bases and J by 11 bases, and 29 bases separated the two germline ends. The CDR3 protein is CASSSQPGTLSTDTQYF. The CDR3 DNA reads TGTGCCAGCAGCTCCCAACCCGGGACTCTCAGCACAGATACGCAGTACTTC.